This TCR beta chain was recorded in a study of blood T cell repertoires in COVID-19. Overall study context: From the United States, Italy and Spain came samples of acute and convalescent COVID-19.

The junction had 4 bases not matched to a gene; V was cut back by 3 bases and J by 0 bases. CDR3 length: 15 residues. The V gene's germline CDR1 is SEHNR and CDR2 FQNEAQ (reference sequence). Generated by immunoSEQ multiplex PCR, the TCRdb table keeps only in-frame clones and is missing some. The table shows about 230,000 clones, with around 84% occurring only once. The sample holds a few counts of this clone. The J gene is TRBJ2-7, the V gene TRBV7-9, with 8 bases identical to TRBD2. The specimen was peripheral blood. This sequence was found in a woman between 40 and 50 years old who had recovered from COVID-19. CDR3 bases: TGTGCCAGCAGCTTTGGCGGGGGGCTCTCCTACGAGCAGTACTTC. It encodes CASSFGGGLSYEQYF.